Below, 20 T cell receptor beta chains from the same sample are listed, as sequenced in a study of cytomegalovirus exposure and HLA in healthy donors. PCR involved 60 Vbeta and 13 Jbeta primers. Assay used: immunoSEQ multiplex PCR; TCRdb lists only in-frame clones, some missing. Here the sample spans about 220,000 clones, over 80% being singletons. The specimen sequenced was PBMCs. These receptors all stem from a man aged 40-50 years in good health and CMV-seropositive.

The V call is TRBV4-1, the J call TRBJ2-1, with TRBD2 identical over 11 bases. The CDR3 runs to 16 residues. V lost 0 bases to trimming and J lost 7 bases; unmatched junction nucleotides: 5. Germline V gene sequence: CDR1 MGHRA, CDR2 YSYEKL. DNA of the CDR3: TGCGCCAGCAGCCAAGATGTCTGGACTAGCGGGAATGAGCAGTTCTTC. It yields the protein CASSQDVWTSGNEQFF.

This clone has just a few counts. V gene TRBV6-1 combines with J gene TRBJ2-3, with D maybe TRBD2 (6 bases). V was clipped by 3 bases and J by 3 bases, with 16 bases between them. Germline V gene lookup returns CDR1 MNHNS and CDR2 SASEGT. The length of the CDR3 is 16 residues. This CDR3 is CASSEVGREATDTQYF. The CDR3 DNA follows: TGTGCCAGCAGTGAGGTAGGCAGGGAGGCAACAGATACGCAGTATTTT.

This sequence joins TRBV4-1 and TRBJ1-3; 9 nucleotides agree with TRBD1. V dropped 3 bases and J dropped 3; count of bases not matched to a gene: 6. From germline, CDR1 is MGHRA and CDR2 YSYEKL. The CDR3 extends over 16 amino acids. The CDR3 DNA sequence: TGCGCCAGCAGCCAGGCCGGACAGGGGAGTGGAAACACCATATATTTT. Residues: CASSQAGQGSGNTIYF.

The chain is built from TRBV10-1 and TRBJ1-2; TRBD1 might be the D (5 bases). Germline V gene data show CDR1 as WNHNN and CDR2 as SYGVQD (reference sequence). The CDR3 runs 14 residues. V lost 5 bases and J 7 bases, leaving 17 bases between the germline ends. The CDR3 DNA follows: TGCGCCAGCAGTCTGACAGCGAGGTCTTTTGGCTACACCTTC. Protein sequence: CASSLTARSFGYTF.

The gene calls are TRBV9 and TRBJ2-1; TRBD1 matches 7 bases. V lost 0 bases to trimming and J lost 8 bases; unmatched junction nucleotides: 8. The CDR3 runs to 15 residues. Looked up from germline, CDR1 is SGDLS and CDR2 is YYNGEE. DNA of the CDR3: TGTGCCAGCAGCGTAGCGCACAGGGGCTGGGATGAGCAGTTCTTC. Its protein product is CASSVAHRGWDEQFF. The whole variable domain, filled in from reference TRBV9 and TRBJ2-1, reads DSGVTQTPKHLITATGQRVTLRCSPRSGDLSVYWYQQSLDQGLQFLIQYYNGEERAKGNILERFSAQQFPDLHSELNLSSLELGDSALYFCASSVAHRGWDEQFFGPGTRLTVL.

To note about this clone: This specimen includes other DNA sequences encoding the same CDR3. The CDR3 DNA reads as TGTGCCAGCAGCGACCTGAACACCGGGGAGCTGTTTTTT. Its protein product is CASSDLNTGELFF. The chain is built from TRBV6-4 and TRBJ2-2; D ambiguous. The CDR3 is made up of 13 amino acids. Trimming left V 6 bases short and J 1 base short, with 6 bases between. In germline, CDR1 is MRHNA, CDR2 SNTAGT.

This CDR3 is CAWSVGAVHEQFF. CDR3 sequence (DNA): TGTGCCTGGAGTGTTGGGGCAGTGCATGAGCAGTTCTTC. This chain joins TRBV30 and TRBJ2-1; perhaps TRBD1 as D (5 bases). CDR1 GTSNPN and CDR2 SVGIG come from the germline V gene (reference sequence). This CDR3 is built from 13 residues. V was cut by 0 bases and J by 8 bases, with 11 bases left in between.

V is TRBV30 and J is TRBJ2-5; a weak D match, TRBD2 (6 bases). The CDR3 is 17 residues long. The germline V gene encodes CDR1 GTSNPN and CDR2 SVGIG (reference sequence). V was cut by 1 base and J by 4 bases, with 22 bases left in between. CDR3 loop: CAWSGGFAGTDGETQYF. The CDR3 DNA reads TGTGCCTGGAGTGGGGGTTTTGCGGGGACGGATGGAGAGACCCAGTACTTC.

V is TRBV29-1 and J is TRBJ2-3; the match to TRBD2 covers 7 bases. CDR1 is SQVTM, CDR2 ANQGSEA, per germline. J gave up 6 bases and V 2 bases, and 14 bases lay outside the gene matches. This CDR3 has 16 residues. The DNA for the CDR3 is TGCAGCGTTGAAAGTCGGGCTAGCGGCAATACGGATACGCAGTATTTT. Amino acids: CSVESRASGNTDTQYF.

The rearrangement links TRBV7-8 to TRBJ2-7; TRBD1 matches 11 bases. J lost 2 bases, V lost 6 bases, and 6 bases had no gene match. The length of the CDR3 is 15 residues. Germline CDR1 reads SGHVS; CDR2 reads FQNEAQ. The CDR3 is CASSGGTGGAYEQYV. In DNA, the CDR3 is TGTGCCAGCAGTGGTGGGACAGGGGGAGCCTACGAGCAGTACGTC.

The chain carries TRBV18 and TRBJ2-7, with 13 bases identical to TRBD2. Germline assignment: CDR1 KGHSH and CDR2 LQKENI. J gave up 2 bases and V 1 base, and 5 bases lay outside the gene matches. CDR3 length: 17 residues. The CDR3, as DNA: TGTGCCAGCTCACCACAGGGACTAGCGGGGACCCCCTACGAGCAGTACTTC. This encodes CASSPQGLAGTPYEQYF.

The chain is built from TRBV14 and TRBJ2-3; a weak D match, TRBD2 (5 bases). CDR1 SGHDN and CDR2 FVKESK come from the germline V gene. V was shortened by 4 bases and J by 5 bases, with 10 bases between the two germline ends. This CDR3 spans 13 amino acids. CDR3 nucleotide sequence: TGTGCCAGCAGCCTTCAGCGGTTAGATACGCAGTATTTT. Protein product: CASSLQRLDTQYF. Supplemented by reference TRBV14 and TRBJ2-3, the full variable domain reads EAGVTQFPSHSVIEKGQTVTLRCDPISGHDNLYWYRRVMGKEIKFLLHFVKESKQDESGMPNNRFLAERTGGTYSTLKVQPAELEDSGVYFCASSLQRLDTQYFGPGTRLTVL.

This clone has only one observation. CDR3 coding DNA: TGTGCCAGCAGCCCCCTCCTAGCGGGAGGCGGCGAGCAGTACTTC. Protein product: CASSPLLAGGGEQYF. The genes are TRBV7-6 and TRBJ2-7; 11 bases fit TRBD2. Trimming took 5 bases from V and 6 from J; bases not matched to a gene: 9. Germline CDR1 reads SGHVS; CDR2 reads FNYEAQ. The CDR3 loop spans 15 amino acids.

V and J are TRBV7-8 and TRBJ2-1; 10 bases are a match to TRBD2. V was clipped by 5 bases and J by 3 bases; unmatched bases: 13. This CDR3 contains 18 residues. In germline, CDR1 is SGHVS, CDR2 FQNEAQ. CDR3 in DNA: TGTGCCAGCAGCCCCCGACTAGCGGGCCTATCCCTCTACAATGAGCAGTTCTTC. It translates to CASSPRLAGLSLYNEQFF.

This clone showed up just a few times. This chain uses TRBV19 with TRBJ1-2, with D tentatively TRBD1 (5 bases). The V gene's germline CDR1 is LNHDA and CDR2 SQIVND (reference sequence). The CDR3 covers 13 residues. Trimming took off 3 bases at V and 4 bases at J, with 9 bases between the two ends. For the CDR3, the DNA is TGTGCCAGTAGTATGGGGGGGAGCTATGGCTACACCTTC. Protein product: CASSMGGSYGYTF.

The chain has TRBV4-2 and TRBJ1-1; perhaps TRBD1 as D (6 bases). The V end was cut by 5 bases, the J end by 6 bases, with 19 bases between. The CDR3 sequence is 15 residues long. Germline V gene data show CDR1 as LGHNA and CDR2 as YNFKEQ. The CDR3 DNA follows: TGTGCCAGCAGCTCTCGGCCAGGGGCATTGCCTGAAGCTTTCTTT. Its protein is CASSSRPGALPEAFF.

The rearrangement uses TRBV5-5 and TRBJ2-3; 8 nucleotides line up with TRBD2. After removal of 1 base from V and 6 bases from J, the junction contained 7 bases not matched to a gene. The CDR3 has 15 residues. Germline lookup yields CDR1 SGHKS and CDR2 YYEKEE (reference sequence). The CDR3 here is CASSLRRGAADTQYF. CDR3 bases: TGTGCCAGCAGCTTGAGGCGGGGGGCGGCGGATACGCAGTATTTT.

This chain links TRBV4-1 with TRBJ2-1, with TRBD1 matching 8 bases. The junction had 10 bases not matched to a gene; V was cut back by 3 bases and J by 0 bases. The CDR3 consists of 18 residues. Germline assignment: CDR1 MGHRA and CDR2 YSYEKL. This CDR3 reads CASSHLRGLLNSYNEQFF. As DNA, the CDR3 is TGCGCCAGCAGCCACCTCAGGGGGCTTTTGAACTCCTACAATGAGCAGTTCTTC.

The CDR3 DNA reads as TGTGCCAGCAGTGAAGCAGCTAGCGGGAGGGGCACAGATACGCAGTATTTT. It translates to CASSEAASGRGTDTQYF. This chain links TRBV2 with TRBJ2-3, with 12 bases lining up with TRBD2. This CDR3 has 17 residues. Germline trimming cut 0 bases from V and 1 base from J; bases unmatched to any gene: 2. CDR1 and CDR2 from the germline V gene are SNHLY and FYNNEI.

V usage is TRBV7-9 and J usage is TRBJ2-2; possible D gene TRBD2, 6 bases. CDR3 size: 15 residues. V dropped 5 bases and J dropped 4 bases, with 14 bases sitting between them. CDR1 SEHNR and CDR2 FQNEAQ come from the germline V gene (reference sequence). CDR3 in DNA: TGTGCCAGCAGCCGCCTAGGAGGGGCCACCGGGGAGCTGTTTTTT. It codes for CASSRLGGATGELFF.